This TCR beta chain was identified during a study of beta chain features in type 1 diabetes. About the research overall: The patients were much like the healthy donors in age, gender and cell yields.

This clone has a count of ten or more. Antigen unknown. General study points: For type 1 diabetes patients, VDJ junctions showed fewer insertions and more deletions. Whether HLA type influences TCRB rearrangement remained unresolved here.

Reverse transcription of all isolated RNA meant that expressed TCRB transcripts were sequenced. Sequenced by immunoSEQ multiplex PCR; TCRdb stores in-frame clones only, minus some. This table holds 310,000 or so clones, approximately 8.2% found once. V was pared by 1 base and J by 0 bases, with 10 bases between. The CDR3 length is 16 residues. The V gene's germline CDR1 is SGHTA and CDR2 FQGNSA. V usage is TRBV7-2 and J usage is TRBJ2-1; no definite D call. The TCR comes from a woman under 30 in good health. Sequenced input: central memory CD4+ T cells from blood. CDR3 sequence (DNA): TGTGCCAGCAGCTTAGTATCCCTAGGCTCCTACAATGAGCAGTTCTTC. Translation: CASSLVSLGSYNEQFF.